The present T cell receptor beta chain was sequenced within a study of blood T cell repertoires in COVID-19. Per the original data handling: Estimates of nucleated cell counts were drawn from the amplification of reference gene primers. Sequencing used immunoSEQ multiplex PCR; TCRdb keeps in-frame clones, though not all of them. V, J and clone size were drawn from that table, and D and trimming were deduced from the DNA. This table has about 350,000 clones, about 90% appearing once. Participant age was roughly 18 to 90 years, and participants resided in about two dozen US areas. Which cohort a participant joined came from the clinical history participants gave. The TCR was taken from a woman aged 30 to 39 who had recovered from COVID-19. The specimen was PBMCs or T cells enriched from blood (not recorded which).

Here the CDR3 DNA reads TGTGCCAGCAGCTTAGGGACAGGGGAGACCCAGTACTTC. This gives the protein CASSLGTGETQYF. The chain is built from TRBV11-2 and TRBJ2-5; 8 bases line up with TRBD1. The CDR3 totals 13 residues. CDR1 is SGHAT and CDR2 is FQNNGV in the germline V gene. J gave up 5 bases and V 1 base, and 0 bases lay outside the gene matches.